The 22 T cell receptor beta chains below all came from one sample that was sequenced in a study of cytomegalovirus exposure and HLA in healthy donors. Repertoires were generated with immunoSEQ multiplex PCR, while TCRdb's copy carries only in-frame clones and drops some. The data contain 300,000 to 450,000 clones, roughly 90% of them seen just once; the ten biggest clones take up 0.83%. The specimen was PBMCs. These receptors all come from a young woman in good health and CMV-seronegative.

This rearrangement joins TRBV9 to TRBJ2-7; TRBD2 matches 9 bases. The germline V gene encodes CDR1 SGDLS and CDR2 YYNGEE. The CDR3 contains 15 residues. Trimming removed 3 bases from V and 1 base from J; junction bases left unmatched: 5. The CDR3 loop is CASSGGTSPSYEQYF. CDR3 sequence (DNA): TGTGCCAGCAGCGGTGGGACTAGCCCTTCCTACGAGCAGTACTTC.

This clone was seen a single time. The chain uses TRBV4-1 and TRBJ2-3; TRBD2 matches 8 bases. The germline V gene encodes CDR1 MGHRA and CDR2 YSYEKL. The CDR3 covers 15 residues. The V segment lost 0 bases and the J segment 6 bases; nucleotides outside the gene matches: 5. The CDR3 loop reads CASSQDRGTRDTQYF. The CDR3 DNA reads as TGCGCCAGCAGCCAAGATCGGGGGACTAGGGATACGCAGTATTTT.

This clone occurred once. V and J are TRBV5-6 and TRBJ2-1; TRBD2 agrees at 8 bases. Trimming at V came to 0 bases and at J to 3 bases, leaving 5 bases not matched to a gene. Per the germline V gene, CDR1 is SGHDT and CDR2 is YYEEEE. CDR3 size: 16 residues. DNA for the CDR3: TGTGCCAGCAGCTTGGGTCTGAGCGGGAGCTACAATGAGCAGTTCTTC. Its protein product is CASSLGLSGSYNEQFF.

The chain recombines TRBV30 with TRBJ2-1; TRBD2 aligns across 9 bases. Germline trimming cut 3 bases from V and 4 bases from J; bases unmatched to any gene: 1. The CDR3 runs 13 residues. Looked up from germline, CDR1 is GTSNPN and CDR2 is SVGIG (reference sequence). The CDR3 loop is CAWRTSGYNEQFF. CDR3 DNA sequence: TGTGCCTGGAGGACTAGCGGTTACAATGAGCAGTTCTTC.

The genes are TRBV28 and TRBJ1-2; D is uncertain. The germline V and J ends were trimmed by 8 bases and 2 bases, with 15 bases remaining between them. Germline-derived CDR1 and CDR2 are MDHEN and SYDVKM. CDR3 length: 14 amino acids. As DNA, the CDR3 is TGTGCCAGCGGGTCGCCCGGGGTCAACTATGGCTACACCTTC. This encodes CASGSPGVNYGYTF.

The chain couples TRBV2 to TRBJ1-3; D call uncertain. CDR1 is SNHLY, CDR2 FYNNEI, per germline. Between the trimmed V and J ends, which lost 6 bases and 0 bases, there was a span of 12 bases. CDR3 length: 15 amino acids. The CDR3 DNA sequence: TGTGCCAGCAGGGCTACAGAGAGCTCTGGAAACACCATATATTTT. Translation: CASRATESSGNTIYF. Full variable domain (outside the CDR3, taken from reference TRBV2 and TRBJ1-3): EPEVTQTPSHQVTQMGQEVILRCVPISNHLYFYWYRQILGQKVEFLVSFYNNEISEKSEIFDDQFSVERPDGSNFTLKIRSTKLEDSAMYFCASRATESSGNTIYFGEGSWLTVV.

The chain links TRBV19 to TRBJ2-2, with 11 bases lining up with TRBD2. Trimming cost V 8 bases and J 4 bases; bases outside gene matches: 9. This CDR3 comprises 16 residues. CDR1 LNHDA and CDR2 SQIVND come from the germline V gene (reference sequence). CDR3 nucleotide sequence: TGTGCCAGTCGACGGGTCCTAGCGGGGGGCACCGGGGAGCTGTTTTTT. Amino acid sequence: CASRRVLAGGTGELFF.

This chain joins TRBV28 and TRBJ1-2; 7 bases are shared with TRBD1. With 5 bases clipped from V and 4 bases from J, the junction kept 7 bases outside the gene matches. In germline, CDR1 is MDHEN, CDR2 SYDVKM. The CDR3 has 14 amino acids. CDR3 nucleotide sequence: TGTGCCAGCAGTGGGGGACAGCCCTTCTATGGCTACACCTTC. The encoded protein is CASSGGQPFYGYTF.

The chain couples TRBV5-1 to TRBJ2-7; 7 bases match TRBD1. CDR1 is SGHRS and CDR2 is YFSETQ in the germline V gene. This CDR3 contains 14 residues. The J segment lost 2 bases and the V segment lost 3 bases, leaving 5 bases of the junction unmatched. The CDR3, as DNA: TGCGCCAGCAGCTCCGTGACAGGGCCCTACGAGCAGTACTTC. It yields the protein CASSSVTGPYEQYF.

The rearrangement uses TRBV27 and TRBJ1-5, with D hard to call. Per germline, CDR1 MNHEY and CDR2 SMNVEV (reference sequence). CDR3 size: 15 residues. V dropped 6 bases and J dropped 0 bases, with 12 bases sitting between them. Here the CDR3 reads CASSLVRDSNQPQHF. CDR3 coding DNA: TGTGCCAGCAGCCTTGTACGGGATAGCAATCAGCCCCAGCATTTT.

The chain's CDR3 is CASSPGGTVLQETQYF. In DNA form, the CDR3 reads TGTGCCAGCAGCCCGGGGGGGACAGTCCTCCAAGAGACCCAGTACTTC. The V call is TRBV5-4, the J call TRBJ2-5; maybe TRBD2 (8 bases). The germline V gene has CDR1 SGHNT and CDR2 YYREEE (reference sequence). V was trimmed by 4 bases and J by 1 base, leaving 17 bases between them. The CDR3 loop spans 16 amino acids.

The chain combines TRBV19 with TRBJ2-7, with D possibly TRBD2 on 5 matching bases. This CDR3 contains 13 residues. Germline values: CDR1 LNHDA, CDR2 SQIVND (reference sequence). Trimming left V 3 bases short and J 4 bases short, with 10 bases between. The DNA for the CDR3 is TGTGCCAGTAGTATGCGGCGCGGGTACGAGCAGTACTTC. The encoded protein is CASSMRRGYEQYF.

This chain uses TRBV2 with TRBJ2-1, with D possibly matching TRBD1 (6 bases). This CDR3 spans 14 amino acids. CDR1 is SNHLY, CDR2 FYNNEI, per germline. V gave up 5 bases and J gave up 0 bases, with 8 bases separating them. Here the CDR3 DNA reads TGTGCCAGCAGTTTCAGGGGCTCCTACAATGAGCAGTTCTTC. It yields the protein CASSFRGSYNEQFF.

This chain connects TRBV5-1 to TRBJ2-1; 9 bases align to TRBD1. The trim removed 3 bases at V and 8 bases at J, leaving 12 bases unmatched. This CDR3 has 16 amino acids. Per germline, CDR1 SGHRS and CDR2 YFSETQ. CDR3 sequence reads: CASSWGRTGEFDEQFF. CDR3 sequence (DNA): TGCGCCAGCAGCTGGGGGAGGACAGGGGAATTTGATGAGCAGTTCTTC.

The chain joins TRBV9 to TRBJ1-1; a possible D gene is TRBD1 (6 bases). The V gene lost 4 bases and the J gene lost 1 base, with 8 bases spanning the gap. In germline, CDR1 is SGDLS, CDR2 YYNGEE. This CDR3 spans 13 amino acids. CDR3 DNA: TGTGCCAGCAGCCCGACAGGGAACACTGAAGCTTTCTTT. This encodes CASSPTGNTEAFF.

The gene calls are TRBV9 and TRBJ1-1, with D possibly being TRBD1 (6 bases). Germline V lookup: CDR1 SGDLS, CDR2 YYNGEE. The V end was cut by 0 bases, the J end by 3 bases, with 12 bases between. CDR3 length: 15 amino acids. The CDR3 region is CASSVGRGGDTEAFF. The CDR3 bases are TGTGCCAGCAGCGTAGGGAGGGGGGGTGACACTGAAGCTTTCTTT.

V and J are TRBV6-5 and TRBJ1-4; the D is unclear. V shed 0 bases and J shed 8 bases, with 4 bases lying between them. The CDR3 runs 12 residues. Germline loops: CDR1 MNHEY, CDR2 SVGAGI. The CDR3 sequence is CASSYSGEKLFF. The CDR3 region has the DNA TGTGCCAGCAGTTACTCCGGGGAAAAACTGTTTTTT.

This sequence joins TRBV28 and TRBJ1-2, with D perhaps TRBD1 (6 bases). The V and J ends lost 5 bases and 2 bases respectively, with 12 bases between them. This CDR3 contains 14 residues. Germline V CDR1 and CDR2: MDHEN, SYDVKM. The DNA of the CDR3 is TGTGCCAGCAGTCCGGGACACCTCAACTATGGCTACACCTTC. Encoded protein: CASSPGHLNYGYTF.

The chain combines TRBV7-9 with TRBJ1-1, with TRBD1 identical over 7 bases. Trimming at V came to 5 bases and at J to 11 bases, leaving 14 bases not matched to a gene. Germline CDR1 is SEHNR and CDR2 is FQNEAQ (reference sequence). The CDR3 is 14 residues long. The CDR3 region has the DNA TGTGCCAGCAGCGGCCGACAGGGTGCCTTAAGGGCTTTCTTT. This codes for CASSGRQGALRAFF.

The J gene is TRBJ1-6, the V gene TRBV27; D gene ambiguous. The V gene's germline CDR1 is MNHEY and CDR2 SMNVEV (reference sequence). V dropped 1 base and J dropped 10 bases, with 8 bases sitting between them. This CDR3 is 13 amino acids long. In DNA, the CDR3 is TGTGCCAGCAGTTTATGGGCTGAATCACCCCTCCACTTT. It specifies CASSLWAESPLHF.

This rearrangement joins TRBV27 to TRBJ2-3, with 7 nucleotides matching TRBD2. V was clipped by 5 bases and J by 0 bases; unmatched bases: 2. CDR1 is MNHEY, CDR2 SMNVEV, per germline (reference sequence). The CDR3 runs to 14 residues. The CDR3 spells CASSISGSTDTQYF. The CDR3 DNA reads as TGTGCCAGCAGTATTAGCGGGAGCACAGATACGCAGTATTTT.

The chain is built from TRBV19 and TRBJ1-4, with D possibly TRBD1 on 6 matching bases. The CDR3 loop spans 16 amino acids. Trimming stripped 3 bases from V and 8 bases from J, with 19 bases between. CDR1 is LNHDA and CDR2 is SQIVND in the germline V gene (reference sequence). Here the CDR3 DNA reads TGTGCCAGTAGTATGGGTGACAGGATTAAGGAAGAAAAACTGTTTTTT. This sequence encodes CASSMGDRIKEEKLFF.